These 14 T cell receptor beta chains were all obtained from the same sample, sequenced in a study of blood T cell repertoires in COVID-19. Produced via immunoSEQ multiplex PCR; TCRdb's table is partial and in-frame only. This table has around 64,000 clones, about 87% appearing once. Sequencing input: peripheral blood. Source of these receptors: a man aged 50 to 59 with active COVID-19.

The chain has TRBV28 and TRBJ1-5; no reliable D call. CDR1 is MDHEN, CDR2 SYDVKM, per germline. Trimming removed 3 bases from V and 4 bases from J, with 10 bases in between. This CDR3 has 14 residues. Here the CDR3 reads CASSFQVSNQPQHF. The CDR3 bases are TGTGCCAGCAGTTTTCAGGTGTCGAATCAGCCCCAGCATTTT. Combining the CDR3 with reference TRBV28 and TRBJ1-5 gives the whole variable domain DVKVTQSSRYLVKRTGEKVFLECVQDMDHENMFWYRQDPGLGLRLIYFSYDVKMKEKGDIPEGYSVSREKKERFSLILESASTNQTSMYLCASSFQVSNQPQHFGDGTRLSIL.

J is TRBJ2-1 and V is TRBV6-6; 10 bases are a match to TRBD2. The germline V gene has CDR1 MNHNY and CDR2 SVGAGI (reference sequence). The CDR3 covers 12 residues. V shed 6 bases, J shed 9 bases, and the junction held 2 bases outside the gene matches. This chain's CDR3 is CASSLAGGEQFF. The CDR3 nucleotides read TGTGCCAGCAGCTTAGCGGGAGGTGAGCAGTTCTTC.

The CDR3 DNA reads as TGTGCCAGCAGTTACGAGATAGCGGGAGGTGGTCCAGATACGCAGTATTTT. Translating gives CASSYEIAGGGPDTQYF. The rearrangement uses TRBV6-2 or TRBV6-3 and TRBJ2-3, with TRBD2 matching over 10 bases. V shed 2 bases and J 4 bases; nucleotides not matched to a gene: 9. Germline values: CDR1 MNHEY, CDR2 SVGEGT. The length of the CDR3 is 17 residues.

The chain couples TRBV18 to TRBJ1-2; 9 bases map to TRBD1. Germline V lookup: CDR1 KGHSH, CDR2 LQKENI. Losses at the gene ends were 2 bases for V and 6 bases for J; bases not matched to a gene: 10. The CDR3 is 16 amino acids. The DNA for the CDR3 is TGTGCCAGCTCACCATCTTACGACAGGGGGATGGATGGCTACACCTTC. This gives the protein CASSPSYDRGMDGYTF.

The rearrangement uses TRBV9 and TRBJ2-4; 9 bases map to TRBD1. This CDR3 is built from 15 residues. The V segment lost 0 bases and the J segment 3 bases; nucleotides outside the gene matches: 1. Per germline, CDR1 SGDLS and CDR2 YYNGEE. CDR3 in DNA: TGTGCCAGCAGCGTAGAGGGACAGGGCAAAAACATTCAGTACTTC. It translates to CASSVEGQGKNIQYF.

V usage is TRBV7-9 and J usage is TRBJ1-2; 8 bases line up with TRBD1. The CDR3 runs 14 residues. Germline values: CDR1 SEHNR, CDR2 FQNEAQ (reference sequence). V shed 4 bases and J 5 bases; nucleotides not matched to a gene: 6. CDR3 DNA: TGTGCCAGCAGCTCACCGGGACAGGTTTATGGCTACACCTTC. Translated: CASSSPGQVYGYTF.

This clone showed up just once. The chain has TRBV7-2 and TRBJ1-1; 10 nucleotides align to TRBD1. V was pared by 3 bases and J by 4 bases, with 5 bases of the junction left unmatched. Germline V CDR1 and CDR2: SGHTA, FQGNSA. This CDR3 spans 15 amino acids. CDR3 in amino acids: CASSFLGTGVTEAFF. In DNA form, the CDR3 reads TGTGCCAGCAGCTTCCTTGGGACAGGGGTCACTGAAGCTTTCTTT. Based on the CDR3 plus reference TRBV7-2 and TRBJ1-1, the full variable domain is GAGVSQSPSNKVTEKGKDVELRCDPISGHTALYWYRQSLGQGLEFLIYFQGNSAPDKSGLPSDRFSAERTGGSVSTLTIQRTQQEDSAVYLCASSFLGTGVTEAFFGQGTRLTVV.

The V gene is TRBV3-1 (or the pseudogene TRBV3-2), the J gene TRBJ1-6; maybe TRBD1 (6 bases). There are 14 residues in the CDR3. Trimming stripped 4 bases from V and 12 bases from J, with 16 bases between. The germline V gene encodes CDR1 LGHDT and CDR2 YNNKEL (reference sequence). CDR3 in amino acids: CASSRSTGLGPLHF. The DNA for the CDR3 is TGTGCCAGCAGCCGAAGCACAGGGCTAGGACCCCTCCACTTT.

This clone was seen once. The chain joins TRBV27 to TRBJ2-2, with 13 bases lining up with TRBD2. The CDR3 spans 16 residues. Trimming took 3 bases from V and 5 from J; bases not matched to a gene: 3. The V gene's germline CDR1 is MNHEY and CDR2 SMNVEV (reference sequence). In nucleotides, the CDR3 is TGTGCCAGCAGTTTGACTAGCGGGAGGTGGACCGGGGAGCTGTTTTTT. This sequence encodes CASSLTSGRWTGELFF.

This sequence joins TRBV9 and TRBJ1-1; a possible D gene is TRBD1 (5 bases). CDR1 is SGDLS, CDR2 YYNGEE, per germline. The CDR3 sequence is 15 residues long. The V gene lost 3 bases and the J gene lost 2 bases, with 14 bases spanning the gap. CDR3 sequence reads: CASSASPGGNTEAFF. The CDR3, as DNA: TGTGCCAGCAGCGCGAGTCCCGGGGGTAACACTGAAGCTTTCTTT.

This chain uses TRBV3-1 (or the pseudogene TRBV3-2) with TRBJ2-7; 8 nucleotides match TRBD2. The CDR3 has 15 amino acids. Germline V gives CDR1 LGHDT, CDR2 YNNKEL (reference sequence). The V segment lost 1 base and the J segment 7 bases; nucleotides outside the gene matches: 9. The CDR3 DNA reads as TGTGCCAGCAGCCAAGGGGTAGCGGGATTGGGGGAGCAGTACTTC. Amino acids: CASSQGVAGLGEQYF.

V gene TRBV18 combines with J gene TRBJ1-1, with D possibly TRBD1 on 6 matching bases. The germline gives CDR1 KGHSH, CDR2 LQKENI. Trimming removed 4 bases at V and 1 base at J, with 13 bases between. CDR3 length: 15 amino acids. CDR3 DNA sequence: TGTGCCAGCTCACAAGAACAGGGAGAGAACACTGAAGCTTTCTTT. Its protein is CASSQEQGENTEAFF.

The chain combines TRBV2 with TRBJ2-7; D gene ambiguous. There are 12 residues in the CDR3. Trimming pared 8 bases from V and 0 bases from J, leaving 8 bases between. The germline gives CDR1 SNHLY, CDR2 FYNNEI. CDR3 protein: CASYAYSYEQYF. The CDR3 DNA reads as TGTGCCAGCTACGCGTACTCCTACGAGCAGTACTTC.

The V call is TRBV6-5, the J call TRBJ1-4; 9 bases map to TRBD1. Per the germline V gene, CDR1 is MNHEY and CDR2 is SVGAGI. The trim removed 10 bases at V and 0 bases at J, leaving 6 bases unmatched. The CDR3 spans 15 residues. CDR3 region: CAIRQGGATNEKLFF. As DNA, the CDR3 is TGTGCCATTCGACAGGGGGGTGCAACTAATGAAAAACTGTTTTTT.